This T cell receptor (beta chain) was recorded in a study of regulatory T cells in long-lasting Graves disease. In the study overall: Over-5-year antithyroid drug use with positive TSH receptor antibodies defined persistent Graves' disease in the study.

This sample's time point: persistent/refractory GD, antithyroid drugs over 5 years with positive TRAb. PBMC RNA served as the TCR library source. As concerns this clonotype: The antigen is not known. One end of the junction varies from germline; a read error may be responsible.

Assembly of TCR beta libraries relied on iRepertoire HTBI primers together with Arm-PCR of CDR3 regions. As handled by the study authors: Identified segments across samples numbered 55 to 70 TRBV and 14 to 15 TRBJ. MiXCR, applied by TCRdb to the multiplex PCR reads, yields one record per CDR3 protein. TCRdb's processing, not the authors', yielded these V and J calls. The sample lists roughly 470,000 distinct CDR3 sequences; less than 25% were seen once. Findings and caveats of the study: Thyroid tissue went unexamined; only peripheral blood was analyzed. Persistent cases of Graves' showed reduced TCR diversity relative to newly diagnosed patients.

The TCR originated in a female donor with Graves disease. Sequenced material: peripheral blood mononuclear cells (PBMCs), taken when the disease was refractory, from a patient treated with antithyroid drugs.

The chain's CDR3 is CATGRTIEKLFF. In DNA form, the CDR3 reads TGTGCGACGGGACGGACTATTGAAAAACTGTTTTTT. The chain has TRBV19 and TRBJ1-4; D perhaps matches TRBD1 (5 bases). Germline loops: CDR1 LNHDA, CDR2 SQIVND (reference sequence). This CDR3 comprises 12 residues.